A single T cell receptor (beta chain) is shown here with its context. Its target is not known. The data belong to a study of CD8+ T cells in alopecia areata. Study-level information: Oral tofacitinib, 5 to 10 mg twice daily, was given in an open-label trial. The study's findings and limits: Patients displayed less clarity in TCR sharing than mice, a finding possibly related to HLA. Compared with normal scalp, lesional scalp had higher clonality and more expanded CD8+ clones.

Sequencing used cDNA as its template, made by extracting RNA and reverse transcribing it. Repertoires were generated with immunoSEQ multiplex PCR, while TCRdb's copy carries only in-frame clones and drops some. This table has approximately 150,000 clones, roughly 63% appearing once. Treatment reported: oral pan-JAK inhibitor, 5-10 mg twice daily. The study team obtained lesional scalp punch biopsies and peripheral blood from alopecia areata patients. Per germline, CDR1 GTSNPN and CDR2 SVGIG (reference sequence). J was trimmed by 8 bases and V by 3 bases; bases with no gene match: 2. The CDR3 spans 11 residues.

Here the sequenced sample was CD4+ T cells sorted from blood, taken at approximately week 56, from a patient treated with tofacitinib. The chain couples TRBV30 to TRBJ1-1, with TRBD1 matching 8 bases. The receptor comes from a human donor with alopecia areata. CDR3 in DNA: TGTGCCTGGAGGAGGACAGGGGAAGCTTTCTTT. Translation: CAWRRTGEAFF.